These 23 T cell receptor beta chains came from one sample sequenced in a study of cytomegalovirus exposure and HLA in healthy donors. The PCR employed 60 Vbeta primers together with 13 Jbeta primers. Here immunoSEQ multiplex PCR was the method, and the copy in TCRdb shows in-frame clones only, minus some. Here the sample spans fewer than 200,000 clones, 80% being singletons. Sequenced material: PBMCs. The receptors were sampled from a woman between 50 and 59 years old in good health and CMV-seropositive.

This chain connects TRBV9 to TRBJ1-1; D is unresolved. From germline, CDR1 is SGDLS and CDR2 YYNGEE. This CDR3 has 15 residues. Trimming left V 0 bases short and J 3 bases short, with 12 bases between. This CDR3 is CASSVGSGRHTEAFF. CDR3 coding DNA: TGTGCCAGCAGCGTAGGAAGCGGCCGGCACACTGAAGCTTTCTTT.

The V gene is TRBV6-6, the J gene TRBJ1-1; 10 positions agree with TRBD1. Per the germline V gene, CDR1 is MNHNY and CDR2 is SVGAGI (reference sequence). The CDR3 totals 14 residues. Trimming cost V 5 bases and J 4 bases; bases outside gene matches: 4. This CDR3 is CASSRQGAGTEAFF. DNA of the CDR3: TGTGCCAGCAGTCGACAGGGGGCGGGCACTGAAGCTTTCTTT.

The V and J genes are TRBV9 and TRBJ1-6; 7 nucleotides line up with TRBD1. This CDR3 is 15 amino acids long. V gave up 5 bases and J gave up 8 bases; unmatched junction bases: 10. Germline values: CDR1 SGDLS, CDR2 YYNGEE. CDR3 residues: CASSASTGWDSPLHF. The DNA of the CDR3 is TGTGCCAGCAGTGCGTCGACAGGGTGGGATTCACCCCTCCACTTT. The whole variable domain, filled in from reference TRBV9 and TRBJ1-6, reads DSGVTQTPKHLITATGQRVTLRCSPRSGDLSVYWYQQSLDQGLQFLIQYYNGEERAKGNILERFSAQQFPDLHSELNLSSLELGDSALYFCASSASTGWDSPLHFGNGTRLTVT.

This clone showed up just a few times. V and J are TRBV19 and TRBJ1-5, with a tentative D call TRBD1 (5 bases). Trimming removed 3 bases from V and 3 bases from J, with 12 bases in between. This CDR3 has 15 amino acids. The germline V gene encodes CDR1 LNHDA and CDR2 SQIVND (reference sequence). The DNA of the CDR3 is TGTGCCAGTAGTATGCAAGACAGCTCCAATCAGCCCCAGCATTTT. This gives the protein CASSMQDSSNQPQHF.

The gene calls are TRBV29-1 and TRBJ2-1; D may be TRBD1 (5 bases). Germline-derived CDR1 and CDR2 are SQVTM and ANQGSEA. The length of the CDR3 is 13 residues. The germline V and J ends were trimmed by 3 bases and 4 bases, with 10 bases remaining between them. The chain's CDR3 is CSVEETAYNEQFF. CDR3 DNA sequence: TGCAGCGTTGAGGAGACAGCATACAATGAGCAGTTCTTC.

J is TRBJ2-1 and V is TRBV7-9, with 13 bases identical to TRBD2. The CDR3 runs to 17 residues. V lost 3 bases, J lost 0 bases, and 2 bases stayed unmatched. The germline gives CDR1 SEHNR, CDR2 FQNEAQ (reference sequence). This CDR3 reads CASSFTSGGASYNEQFF. As DNA, the CDR3 is TGTGCCAGCAGCTTTACTAGCGGGGGGGCCTCCTACAATGAGCAGTTCTTC.

The gene calls are TRBV5-1 and TRBJ1-4; TRBD1 agrees at 7 bases. The CDR3 runs to 16 residues. J lost 4 bases, V lost 0 bases, and 6 bases had no gene match. Germline loops: CDR1 SGHRS, CDR2 YFSETQ. The CDR3 region is CASSLGSDRYNEKLFF. The CDR3 DNA follows: TGCGCCAGCAGCTTGGGTTCGGACAGGTATAATGAAAAACTGTTTTTT. The full variable domain, with the rest looked up from reference TRBV5-1 and TRBJ1-4, is KAGVTQTPRYLIKTRGQQVTLSCSPISGHRSVSWYQQTPGQGLQFLFEYFSETQRNKGNFPGRFSGRQFSNSRSEMNVSTLELGDSALYLCASSLGSDRYNEKLFFGSGTQLSVL.

This chain joins TRBV19 and TRBJ1-1; a possible D gene is TRBD1 (5 bases). CDR1 and CDR2 (germline): LNHDA, SQIVND (reference sequence). V shed 6 bases and J shed 1 base, with 9 bases lying between them. The CDR3 covers 13 residues. CDR3 amino acids: CASRSTGNTEAFF. CDR3 nucleotides: TGTGCCAGTAGGTCAACAGGGAACACTGAAGCTTTCTTT.

This rearrangement joins TRBV9 to TRBJ2-7, with D tentatively TRBD2 (6 bases). The CDR3 totals 14 residues. Germline CDR1 and CDR2: SGDLS and YYNGEE. Trimming took 0 bases from V and 3 from J, leaving 10 bases between them. CDR3 nucleotide sequence: TGTGCCAGCAGCGTAGAGAATAGCGGCTACGAGCAGTACTTC. Its translation: CASSVENSGYEQYF.

The genes are TRBV11-3 and TRBJ2-1, with 8 bases lining up with TRBD2. This CDR3 has 15 residues. Trimming took 1 base from V and 7 from J; bases not matched to a gene: 6. Germline loops: CDR1 SGHNT, CDR2 YENEEA. CDR3 residues: CASSLVSGSGNEQFF. The CDR3 nucleotides read TGTGCCAGCAGCTTAGTAAGCGGGAGTGGAAATGAGCAGTTCTTC.

The chain recombines TRBV7-2 with TRBJ2-7, with 8 nucleotides matching TRBD1. Per the germline V gene, CDR1 is SGHTA and CDR2 is FQGNSA. CDR3 length: 15 residues. With V trimmed by 1 base and J by 6 bases, 8 bases remained unmatched. The DNA of the CDR3 is TGTGCCAGCAGCTTAGGGACAGGGATGTACGGCGAGCAGTACTTC. Translating it yields CASSLGTGMYGEQYF.

V and J are TRBV4-1 and TRBJ2-1; D is perhaps TRBD1 (6 bases). Per germline, CDR1 MGHRA and CDR2 YSYEKL. Trimming cost V 6 bases and J 2 bases, with 26 bases left between them. CDR3 length equals 19 residues. DNA for the CDR3: TGCGCCAGCAGTCCCTCCCCAGGGCAGGGGTTAAAGGCCTACAATGAGCAGTTCTTC. It translates to CASSPSPGQGLKAYNEQFF.

The rearrangement uses TRBV5-4 and TRBJ2-7, with a possible D match to TRBD1 (8 bases). The germline V gene encodes CDR1 SGHNT and CDR2 YYREEE (reference sequence). With 0 bases removed from V and 3 bases from J, the gap between germline ends came to 10 bases. The CDR3 runs to 14 residues. The CDR3 sequence: CASSLDRGGYEQYF. The CDR3 bases are TGTGCCAGCAGCTTGGACAGGGGGGGCTACGAGCAGTACTTC.

The chain carries TRBV19 and TRBJ1-6, with 9 positions matching TRBD1. The CDR3 loop spans 14 amino acids. The V gene's germline CDR1 is LNHDA and CDR2 SQIVND (reference sequence). The V segment lost 7 bases and the J segment 8 bases; nucleotides outside the gene matches: 6. CDR3 sequence (DNA): TGTGCCAGTACACCGGGACAGGGTTATTCACCCCTCCACTTT. Its translation is CASTPGQGYSPLHF.

The chain employs TRBV7-9 and TRBJ1-1; 10 nucleotides agree with TRBD1. The V gene end was trimmed by 7 bases and the J gene end by 8 bases; junction bases not matched to a gene: 7. In germline, CDR1 is SEHNR, CDR2 FQNEAQ (reference sequence). The CDR3 is 13 amino acids. The CDR3 reads CASTFGTGVEAFF. The CDR3 DNA is TGTGCCAGCACCTTCGGGACAGGGGTCGAAGCTTTCTTT. Complete variable domain (other parts from reference TRBV7-9 and TRBJ1-1): DTGVSQNPRHKITKRGQNVTFRCDPISEHNRLYWYRQTLGQGPEFLTYFQNEAQLEKSRLLSDRFSAERPKGSFSTLEIQRTEQGDSAMYLCASTFGTGVEAFFGQGTRLTVV.

The rearrangement links TRBV5-4 to TRBJ1-1; TRBD1 agrees at 11 bases. CDR1 is SGHNT, CDR2 YYREEE, per germline (reference sequence). After removal of 1 base from V and 2 bases from J, the junction contained 4 bases not matched to a gene. The CDR3 covers 16 residues. The CDR3 DNA is TGTGCCAGCAGCTTGCCCTGGACAGGGGGCAACACTGAAGCTTTCTTT. This sequence encodes CASSLPWTGGNTEAFF.

The chain is built from TRBV5-1 and TRBJ2-7, with TRBD1 matching 11 bases. V was clipped by 0 bases and J by 7 bases; unmatched bases: 9. The CDR3 spans 16 residues. Germline CDR1 and CDR2: SGHRS and YFSETQ. The CDR3 sequence is CASSLGIGTGGDEQYF. CDR3 DNA sequence: TGCGCCAGCAGCTTGGGTATTGGGACAGGGGGAGATGAGCAGTACTTC.

J is TRBJ2-6 and V is TRBV29-1; unclear D gene. The V gene's germline CDR1 is SQVTM and CDR2 ANQGSEA. Deletions cut 4 bases from V and 2 bases from J, with 6 bases between. The CDR3 covers 13 residues. The CDR3 spells CSVARAGANVLTF. The CDR3 DNA reads as TGCAGCGTTGCCCGCGCTGGGGCCAACGTCCTGACTTTC.

The table lists this clone with a few counts. This chain uses TRBV30 with TRBJ1-1; D perhaps matches TRBD1 (6 bases). From germline, CDR1 is GTSNPN and CDR2 SVGIG (reference sequence). Between the trimmed V and J ends, which lost 5 bases and 4 bases, there was a span of 11 bases. This CDR3 comprises 12 residues. This chain's CDR3 is CAWGTGFTEAFF. The DNA for the CDR3 is TGTGCCTGGGGAACAGGGTTCACTGAAGCTTTCTTT.

J is TRBJ2-7 and V is TRBV4-1; no clear D gene. Trimming stripped 0 bases from V and 0 bases from J, with 12 bases between. The CDR3 contains 16 residues. CDR1 MGHRA and CDR2 YSYEKL come from the germline V gene. The CDR3 DNA reads as TGCGCCAGCAGCCAAGATGGGCAGGTTAGCTCCTACGAGCAGTACTTC. This gives the protein CASSQDGQVSSYEQYF.

This clone was counted a few times. In DNA, the CDR3 is TGCGCCAGCAGCCAAGATTCGGGAGACATATCTGGAAACACCATATATTTT. Its protein is CASSQDSGDISGNTIYF. The rearrangement links TRBV4-3 to TRBJ1-3; D is uncertain. The CDR3 length is 17 residues. The germline V gene has CDR1 LGHNA and CDR2 YSLEER. The V end was cut by 0 bases, the J end by 1 base, with 13 bases between.

This chain connects TRBV18 to TRBJ2-7, with D maybe TRBD2 (6 bases). From germline, CDR1 is KGHSH and CDR2 LQKENI. The CDR3 spans 15 residues. The V end lost 6 bases, the J end lost 2 bases, and 17 bases lay between the germline ends. CDR3 DNA sequence: TGTGCCAGCTCCCTAGGAACGGGGGTAACCTACGAGCAGTACTTC. It encodes CASSLGTGVTYEQYF.

The chain employs TRBV18 and TRBJ1-1, with TRBD1 as a possible D gene (6 bases). Germline V gives CDR1 KGHSH, CDR2 LQKENI. V dropped 3 bases and J dropped 0 bases, with 8 bases sitting between them. This CDR3 spans 14 amino acids. For the CDR3, the DNA is TGTGCCAGCTCACCCCAGGGGTTGAACACTGAAGCTTTCTTT. As protein: CASSPQGLNTEAFF.